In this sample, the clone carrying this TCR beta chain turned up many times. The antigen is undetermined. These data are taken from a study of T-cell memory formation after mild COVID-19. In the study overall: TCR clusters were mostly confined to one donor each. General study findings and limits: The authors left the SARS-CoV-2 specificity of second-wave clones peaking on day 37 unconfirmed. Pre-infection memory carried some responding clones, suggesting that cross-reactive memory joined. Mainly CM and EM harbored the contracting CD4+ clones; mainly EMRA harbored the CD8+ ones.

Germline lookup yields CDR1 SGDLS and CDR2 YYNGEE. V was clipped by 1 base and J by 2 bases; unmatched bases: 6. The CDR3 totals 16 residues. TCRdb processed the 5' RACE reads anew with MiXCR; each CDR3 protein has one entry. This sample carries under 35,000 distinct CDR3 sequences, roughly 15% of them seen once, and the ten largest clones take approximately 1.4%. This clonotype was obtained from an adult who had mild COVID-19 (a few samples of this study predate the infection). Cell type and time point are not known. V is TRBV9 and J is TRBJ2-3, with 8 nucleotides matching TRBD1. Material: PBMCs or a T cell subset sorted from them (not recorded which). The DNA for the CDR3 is TGTGCCAGCAGCGTACAGGACAGGGACAACACAGATACGCAGTATTTT. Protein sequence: CASSVQDRDNTDTQYF.